Presented here are 19 T cell receptor beta chains from one specimen sequenced in a study of CD8 T cells in Susac syndrome (dated by TCRdb to between 2018 and 2020). The library was obtained by the immunoSEQ multiplex PCR assay. RNA was extracted using the RNeasy kit, and roughly 0.5 to 1 ug of the RNA was reverse transcribed with random hexamers. Using fastp trimming at Q25 and MiXCR clonotype assembly, TCRdb reanalyzed the public sequencing data and kept in-frame beta chains. A single entry per CDR3 protein holds the most common genes and DNA from its merged rows. Recorded for this sample are 200,000 to 250,000 distinct CDR3 sequences; about 95% of them occurred a single time. The ten most abundant clones make up around 0.15% of the sample. Sequenced input: CD4+ T cells from PBMCs. The receptor source for this set is a human donor with Susac syndrome.

The CDR3 nucleotides are TGTGCCAGCAACCTCGGGTCTAGCGACTCCTACGAGCAGTACTTC. It codes for CASNLGSSDSYEQYF. The V gene is TRBV6-1, the J gene TRBJ2-7; possible D gene TRBD2, 6 bases. The germline V gene has CDR1 MNHNS and CDR2 SASEGT. The V and J ends lost 7 bases and 0 bases respectively, with 16 bases between them. CDR3 length equals 15 residues.

The V call is TRBV20-1, the J call TRBJ1-1; D ambiguous. The CDR3 runs 13 residues. Germline loops: CDR1 DFQATT, CDR2 SNEGSKA (reference sequence). V gave up 4 bases and J gave up 11 bases, with 20 bases separating them. DNA of the CDR3: TGCAGTGCTACTCCTCGGGCGGCTACATCGGCTTTCTTT. This encodes CSATPRAATSAFF.

The rearrangement joins TRBV20-1 to TRBJ2-5, with D maybe TRBD2 (5 bases). Germline CDR1 reads DFQATT; CDR2 reads SNEGSKA (reference sequence). The CDR3 spans 14 residues. Deletions cut 0 bases from V and 5 bases from J, with 13 bases between. This chain's CDR3 is CSARESSLLETQYF. CDR3 bases: TGCAGTGCTAGAGAATCTAGCCTACTGGAGACCCAGTACTTC.

The chain uses TRBV7-2 and TRBJ2-3, with 11 bases identical to TRBD2. Germline V gene lookup returns CDR1 SGHTA and CDR2 FQGNSA. The CDR3 is 18 amino acids. Trimming took 5 bases from V and 0 from J; bases not matched to a gene: 10. The DNA of the CDR3 is TGTGCCAGCAGCCGCTGGGCTACTAGCGGGGGTAGCACAGATACGCAGTATTTT. Encoded protein: CASSRWATSGGSTDTQYF.

This clonotype has a handful of counts. The genes are TRBV11-2 and TRBJ2-3; weak D call: TRBD2 (5 bases). The germline V gene has CDR1 SGHAT and CDR2 FQNNGV. This CDR3 is 12 amino acids long. The germline V and J ends were trimmed by 3 bases and 9 bases, with 10 bases remaining between them. The chain's CDR3 is CASSLDGGTQYF. In DNA form, the CDR3 reads TGTGCCAGCAGCTTGGACGGCGGGACGCAGTATTTT.

This clonotype was counted once. The CDR3 here is CSAIHPGVVDQPQHF. CDR3 DNA: TGCAGTGCTATCCACCCGGGGGTTGTAGATCAGCCCCAGCATTTT. V is TRBV20-1 and J is TRBJ1-5, with D possibly being TRBD1 (5 bases). Germline V gene data show CDR1 as DFQATT and CDR2 as SNEGSKA (reference sequence). The CDR3 has 15 residues. Trimming pared 4 bases from V and 5 bases from J, leaving 18 bases between.

This chain joins TRBV4-2 and TRBJ1-6, with 9 nucleotides matching TRBD1. J was trimmed by 7 bases and V by 0 bases; bases with no gene match: 4. This CDR3 has 16 residues. Germline CDR1 and CDR2: LGHNA and YNFKEQ. The CDR3 DNA reads as TGTGCCAGCAGCCAAGAGGGACAGGGAGGAAATTCACCCCTCCACTTT. Protein: CASSQEGQGGNSPLHF.

The chain combines TRBV30 with TRBJ2-2; possibly TRBD1 for D (5 bases). CDR3 length equals 17 residues. V gave up 0 bases and J gave up 0 bases, with 14 bases separating them. CDR1 is GTSNPN, CDR2 SVGIG, per germline (reference sequence). As DNA, the CDR3 is TGTGCCTGGAGTGTACCCATGGCAGGGACGAACACCGGGGAGCTGTTTTTT. This codes for CAWSVPMAGTNTGELFF.

The rearrangement links TRBV5-4 to TRBJ2-7; D might be TRBD2 (7 bases). This CDR3 comprises 14 residues. V was clipped by 2 bases and J by 3 bases, with 12 bases between them. From germline, CDR1 is SGHNT and CDR2 YYREEE (reference sequence). CDR3 DNA: TGTGCCAGCAGCTTTGCGGGGGCCCTCTACGAGCAGTACTTC. Protein sequence: CASSFAGALYEQYF.

This clonotype was recorded a few times. The DNA for the CDR3 is TGTGCCAGCAGTGGACTTAACTATGGCTACACCTTC. Residues: CASSGLNYGYTF. The V and J genes are TRBV27 and TRBJ1-2; D remains ambiguous. CDR1 and CDR2 from the germline V gene are MNHEY and SMNVEV (reference sequence). The CDR3 extends over 12 amino acids. The V end was cut by 5 bases, the J end by 1 base, with 5 bases between.

This clonotype occurred once. The gene calls are TRBV6-1 and TRBJ1-1; TRBD1 is a possible D gene (5 bases). Germline values: CDR1 MNHNS, CDR2 SASEGT. Trimming shortened V by 3 bases and J by 1 base, and 15 bases separated the two germline ends. The CDR3 totals 16 residues. As DNA, the CDR3 is TGTGCCAGCAGTGACGCCCACCGGGGCAAGAACACTGAAGCTTTCTTT. This codes for CASSDAHRGKNTEAFF.

The chain couples TRBV2 to TRBJ2-7; D is uncertain. V lost 4 bases and J lost 0, with 10 bases in between. Looked up from germline, CDR1 is SNHLY and CDR2 is FYNNEI. The CDR3 totals 14 residues. This CDR3 is CASSGATNSYEQYF. The CDR3 DNA sequence: TGTGCCAGCAGTGGGGCCACCAACTCCTACGAGCAGTACTTC.

A single count supports this clonotype. The gene calls are TRBV9 and TRBJ1-6; D unresolved. This CDR3 region has 13 residues. Trimming took 4 bases from V and 5 from J, leaving 7 bases between them. Germline V gene lookup returns CDR1 SGDLS and CDR2 YYNGEE. The CDR3 DNA is TGTGCCAGCAGCAGGGCAGATAATTCACCCCTCCACTTT. Protein sequence: CASSRADNSPLHF.

This chain joins TRBV5-1 and TRBJ1-2; 10 bases agree with TRBD1. CDR3 length: 14 amino acids. V lost 0 bases and J lost 8; bases outside the gene matches: 4. The germline V gene encodes CDR1 SGHRS and CDR2 YFSETQ. The CDR3 coding sequence is TGCGCCAGCAGCTTGGGACAGGGGGCGGAAGGCTACACCTTC. Encoded protein: CASSLGQGAEGYTF.

This sequence joins TRBV30 and TRBJ2-5; D is uncertain. Germline V lookup: CDR1 GTSNPN, CDR2 SVGIG (reference sequence). The CDR3 loop spans 13 amino acids. V was pared by 3 bases and J by 1 base, with 9 bases between. CDR3 loop: CAWSPQLQETQYF. The CDR3 coding sequence is TGTGCCTGGAGCCCACAGCTCCAAGAGACCCAGTACTTC.

The chain is built from TRBV9 and TRBJ2-1, with TRBD2 matching over 7 bases. V lost 0 bases and J lost 6; bases outside the gene matches: 6. The CDR3 has 15 residues. In germline, CDR1 is SGDLS, CDR2 YYNGEE. CDR3 sequence (DNA): TGTGCCAGCAGCGTAGAGGGGCGGGGGTTCAATGAGCAGTTCTTC. This codes for CASSVEGRGFNEQFF.

This clonotype was seen more than once but under ten times. V is TRBV9 and J is TRBJ1-2; 8 nucleotides match TRBD1. V was clipped by 3 bases and J by 6 bases; unmatched bases: 7. Germline V lookup: CDR1 SGDLS, CDR2 YYNGEE. This CDR3 region has 14 residues. CDR3 region: CASSATGESDGYTF. CDR3 coding DNA: TGTGCCAGCAGCGCGACAGGGGAAAGTGATGGCTACACCTTC. Based on the CDR3 plus reference TRBV9 and TRBJ1-2, the full variable domain is DSGVTQTPKHLITATGQRVTLRCSPRSGDLSVYWYQQSLDQGLQFLIQYYNGEERAKGNILERFSAQQFPDLHSELNLSSLELGDSALYFCASSATGESDGYTFGSGTRLTVV.

V gene TRBV30 combines with J gene TRBJ1-6, with TRBD1 identical over 7 bases. This CDR3 spans 17 amino acids. The V segment lost 0 bases and the J segment 10 bases; nucleotides outside the gene matches: 15. Germline-derived CDR1 and CDR2 are GTSNPN and SVGIG (reference sequence). As DNA, the CDR3 is TGTGCCTGGAGTGTAGGAGGGCCCGACAGGGTGGAATCACCCCTCCACTTT. It codes for CAWSVGGPDRVESPLHF.

This clonotype was seen once. The chain has TRBV6-2 or TRBV6-3 and TRBJ2-4; TRBD1 matches at 8 bases. Germline V gene sequence: CDR1 MNHEY, CDR2 SVGEGT. J was trimmed by 8 bases and V by 2 bases; bases with no gene match: 11. This CDR3 is 16 amino acids long. CDR3: CASSYIPTGAKDIQYF. The CDR3 DNA sequence: TGTGCCAGCAGTTACATCCCGACAGGGGCAAAAGACATTCAGTACTTC.